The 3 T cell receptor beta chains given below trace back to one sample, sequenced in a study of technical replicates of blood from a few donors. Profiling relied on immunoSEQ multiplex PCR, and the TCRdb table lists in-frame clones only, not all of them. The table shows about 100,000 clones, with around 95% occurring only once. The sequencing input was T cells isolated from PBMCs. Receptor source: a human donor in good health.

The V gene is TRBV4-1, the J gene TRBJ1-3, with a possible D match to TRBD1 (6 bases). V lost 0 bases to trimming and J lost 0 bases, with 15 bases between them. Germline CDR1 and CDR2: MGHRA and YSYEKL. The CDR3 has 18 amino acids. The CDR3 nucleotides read TGCGCCAGCAGCCAAGATCCTTGGACAGCGGACTCTGGAAACACCATATATTTT. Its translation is CASSQDPWTADSGNTIYF.

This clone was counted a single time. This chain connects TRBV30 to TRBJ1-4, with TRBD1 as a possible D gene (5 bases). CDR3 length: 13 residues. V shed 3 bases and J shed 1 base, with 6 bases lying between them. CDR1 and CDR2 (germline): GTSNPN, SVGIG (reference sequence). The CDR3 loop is CAWRRGTNEKLFF. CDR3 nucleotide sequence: TGTGCCTGGAGAAGGGGAACTAATGAAAAACTGTTTTTT.

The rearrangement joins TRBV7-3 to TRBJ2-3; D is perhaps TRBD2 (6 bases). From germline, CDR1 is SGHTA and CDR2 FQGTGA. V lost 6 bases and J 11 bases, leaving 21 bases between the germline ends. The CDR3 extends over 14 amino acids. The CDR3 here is CASRPEPLGTQQYF. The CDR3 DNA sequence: TGTGCCAGCAGACCGGAACCACTCGGGACTCAGCAGTATTTT. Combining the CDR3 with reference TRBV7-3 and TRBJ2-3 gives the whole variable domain GAGVSQTPSNKVTEKGKYVELRCDPISGHTALYWYRQSLGQGPEFLIYFQGTGAADDSGLPNDRFFAVRPEGSVSTLKIQRTERGDSAVYLCASRPEPLGTQQYFGPGTRLTVL.